This TCR beta chain was found in a study of cytomegalovirus exposure and HLA in healthy donors. This PCR relied on a set of 60 Vbeta primers and 13 Jbeta primers. TCRdb keeps only in-frame clones here, not all; method: immunoSEQ multiplex PCR. Among 150,000 to 200,000 clones listed, just under 80% were seen once. Notes on this clone: A read error may account for a junction end that differs from germline.

This CDR3 has 16 amino acids. Per germline, CDR1 SGHNT and CDR2 YENEEA. Specimen: PBMCs. This rearrangement joins TRBV11-3 to TRBJ2-4; possible D gene TRBD1, 6 bases. This TCR was recovered from a woman aged 45-65 years in good health and CMV-seropositive. In DNA, the CDR3 is TGTGCCAGCGCCCCCCGGGACAAGGCAGGCAAAAACAGTCAGTACTTC. This translates into CASAPRDKAGKNSQYF.